One sample yielded the 31 T cell receptor beta chains listed below, sequenced in a study of blood T cell repertoires in COVID-19. Libraries were prepared by immunoSEQ multiplex PCR; TCRdb keeps only in-frame clonotypes and omits some of them. Of about 490,000 clones listed, 70% to 90% are singletons. Sequenced: peripheral blood. Receptors originate from a human donor in a cohort sampled during active COVID-19.

This chain links TRBV29-1 with TRBJ2-7; 8 bases match TRBD1. Germline CDR1 and CDR2: SQVTM and ANQGSEA. CDR3 length: 13 residues. Losses at the gene ends were 3 bases for V and 1 base for J; bases not matched to a gene: 2. CDR3 protein: CSVETGESYEQYF. CDR3 sequence (DNA): TGCAGCGTTGAGACAGGGGAGTCCTACGAGCAGTACTTC.

The J gene is TRBJ2-7, the V gene TRBV6-2 or TRBV6-3; 9 bases agree with TRBD2. Per the germline V gene, CDR1 is MNHEY and CDR2 is SVGEGT. The V gene end was trimmed by 6 bases and the J gene end by 1 base; junction bases not matched to a gene: 7. This CDR3 has 15 residues. The chain's CDR3 is CASSLVAGESYEQYF. CDR3 nucleotides: TGTGCCAGCAGCCTAGTAGCGGGAGAATCCTACGAGCAGTACTTC.

V gene TRBV19 combines with J gene TRBJ1-1; D not certain. The V end was cut by 4 bases, the J end by 5 bases, with 8 bases between. The germline V gene encodes CDR1 LNHDA and CDR2 SQIVND (reference sequence). The CDR3 runs 12 residues. CDR3 loop: CASSRARTEAFF. The CDR3 DNA reads TGTGCCAGTAGTAGAGCCCGGACTGAAGCTTTCTTT.

The chain combines TRBV15 with TRBJ2-1; possibly TRBD1 for D (6 bases). There are 11 residues in the CDR3. CDR1 LNHNV and CDR2 YYDKDF come from the germline V gene (reference sequence). V was clipped by 9 bases and J by 9 bases, with 12 bases between them. CDR3 DNA: TGTGCCACGGGGGCGCGAAGTGAGCAGTTCTTC. This translates into CATGARSEQFF.

V is TRBV30 and J is TRBJ1-4; D unclear. The CDR3 covers 13 residues. Deletions cut 6 bases from V and 8 bases from J, with 16 bases between. In germline, CDR1 is GTSNPN, CDR2 SVGIG (reference sequence). CDR3 protein: CACTKSGPEKLFF. As DNA, the CDR3 is TGTGCCTGCACAAAATCAGGCCCAGAAAAACTGTTTTTT.

This sequence joins TRBV6-5 and TRBJ2-1; 12 bases align to TRBD2. With V trimmed by 10 bases and J by 10 bases, 14 bases remained unmatched. The germline V gene has CDR1 MNHEY and CDR2 SVGAGI. The CDR3 has 15 residues. CDR3 sequence reads: CATGALTSGSWEQFF. CDR3 in DNA: TGTGCCACAGGGGCTCTGACTAGCGGGAGCTGGGAGCAGTTCTTC.

The V call is TRBV6-2 or TRBV6-3, the J call TRBJ1-5, with D possibly matching TRBD1 (6 bases). V lost 3 bases and J 9 bases, leaving 15 bases between the germline ends. CDR3 size: 14 residues. CDR1 and CDR2 from the germline V gene are MNHEY and SVGEGT. The CDR3 DNA sequence: TGTGCCAGCAGTTATCAGGGGACATTCGGGCCCCAGCATTTT. Encoded protein: CASSYQGTFGPQHF.

This clone was seen only a few times. V gene TRBV9 combines with J gene TRBJ2-7, with D tentatively TRBD1 (6 bases). Per the germline V gene, CDR1 is SGDLS and CDR2 is YYNGEE. This CDR3 region has 15 residues. Trimming cost V 4 bases and J 6 bases, with 20 bases left between them. The CDR3, as DNA: TGTGCCAGCAGCTTTATCCCCGGGGAAGGGGGCGAGCAGTACTTC. Translating it yields CASSFIPGEGGEQYF. Full variable domain (rest looked up from reference TRBV9 and TRBJ2-7): DSGVTQTPKHLITATGQRVTLRCSPRSGDLSVYWYQQSLDQGLQFLIQYYNGEERAKGNILERFSAQQFPDLHSELNLSSLELGDSALYFCASSFIPGEGGEQYFGPGTRLTVT.

This rearrangement joins TRBV3-1 (or the pseudogene TRBV3-2) to TRBJ2-2; TRBD2 matches at 7 bases. The length of the CDR3 is 16 residues. V shed 4 bases, J shed 2 bases, and the junction held 7 bases outside the gene matches. In germline, CDR1 is LGHDT, CDR2 YNNKEL (reference sequence). CDR3 sequence: CASSRAGLLNTGELFF. For the CDR3, the DNA is TGTGCCAGCAGCCGAGCGGGACTGCTTAACACCGGGGAGCTGTTTTTT.

The rearrangement uses TRBV6-1 and TRBJ2-7, with a tentative D call TRBD2 (6 bases). Germline V CDR1 and CDR2: MNHNS, SASEGT. The CDR3 extends over 14 amino acids. Trimming pared 3 bases from V and 7 bases from J, leaving 16 bases between. CDR3 coding DNA: TGTGCCAGCAGTGACCGAGGCGTGGGGAGGGAGCAGTACTTC. Amino acid sequence: CASSDRGVGREQYF.

The chain couples TRBV30 to TRBJ1-2, with D maybe TRBD1 (5 bases). CDR1 GTSNPN and CDR2 SVGIG come from the germline V gene (reference sequence). The CDR3 consists of 14 residues. Trimming pared 7 bases from V and 4 bases from J, leaving 19 bases between. CDR3 nucleotide sequence: TGTGCCTTCTCGAAAGACAGCGTTACCTATGGCTACACCTTC. Translating gives CAFSKDSVTYGYTF.

The J gene is TRBJ2-3, the V gene TRBV25-1, with TRBD1 matching 9 bases. This CDR3 contains 15 residues. V shed 6 bases, J shed 4 bases, and the junction held 8 bases outside the gene matches. Germline CDR1 reads MGHDK; CDR2 reads SYGVNS. CDR3 coding DNA: TGTGCCAGCAGCCTGGGACAGGGTATCGCAGATACGCAGTATTTT. Translation gives CASSLGQGIADTQYF.

The chain is built from TRBV27 and TRBJ1-2; D perhaps matches TRBD1 (5 bases). The CDR3 loop spans 17 amino acids. The germline gives CDR1 MNHEY, CDR2 SMNVEV (reference sequence). The V gene lost 0 bases and the J gene lost 2 bases, with 16 bases spanning the gap. CDR3 sequence (DNA): TGTGCCAGCAGTTTATCTCTCCAGGGAGGTGCCAACTATGGCTACACCTTC. This codes for CASSLSLQGGANYGYTF.

The chain uses TRBV5-1 and TRBJ2-7, with 11 nucleotides matching TRBD2. The CDR3 is 16 residues long. J was trimmed by 0 bases and V by 0 bases; bases with no gene match: 2. The V gene's germline CDR1 is SGHRS and CDR2 YFSETQ. CDR3 DNA sequence: TGCGCCAGCAGCTTGGCAACTAGCGGGAGCTCCTACGAGCAGTACTTC. Its protein is CASSLATSGSSYEQYF.

This clone has only one observation. The rearrangement links TRBV21-1 to TRBJ2-7; TRBD1 is the table's D call, not checked against the DNA. TRBV21-1 is designated a pseudogene. This CDR3 comprises 14 residues. The CDR3 loop is CASSKLGDSHEQYF. DNA of the CDR3: TGTGCCAGCAGCAAATTGGGGGACAGCCACGAGCAGTACTTC.

The chain has TRBV30 and TRBJ1-2; D possibly corresponds to TRBD1 (5 bases). The CDR3 length is 13 residues. The V gene lost 5 bases and the J gene lost 6 bases, with 16 bases spanning the gap. Germline V gives CDR1 GTSNPN, CDR2 SVGIG (reference sequence). CDR3 in DNA: TGTGCCTGGGACTCGGGACTGCCTAATGGCTACACCTTC. This translates into CAWDSGLPNGYTF. The complete variable domain, with remaining parts taken from reference TRBV30 and TRBJ1-2, reads SQTIHQWPATLVQPVGSPLSLECTVEGTSNPNLYWYRQAAGRGLQLLFYSVGIGQISSEVPQNLSASRPQDRQFILSSKKLLLSDSGFYLCAWDSGLPNGYTFGSGTRLTVV.

The chain recombines TRBV4-3 with TRBJ2-2, with 9 bases that match TRBD1. Looked up from germline, CDR1 is LGHNA and CDR2 is YSLEER. J gave up 10 bases and V 4 bases, and 7 bases lay outside the gene matches. The CDR3 is 14 residues long. The CDR3 loop is CASSPRTGVKELFF. In nucleotides, the CDR3 is TGCGCCAGCAGCCCTAGGACAGGGGTAAAGGAGCTGTTTTTT.

The chain carries TRBV24-1 and TRBJ1-2, with 10 bases matching TRBD1. The CDR3 is made up of 16 amino acids. Germline-derived CDR1 and CDR2 are KGHDR and SFDVKD. With V trimmed by 3 bases and J by 1 base, 4 bases remained unmatched. The CDR3 loop is CATSDGTGAINYGYTF. CDR3 nucleotide sequence: TGTGCCACCAGTGATGGGACAGGGGCCATTAACTATGGCTACACCTTC.

V and J are TRBV7-2 and TRBJ2-3, with 9 bases identical to TRBD2. J lost 6 bases, V lost 8 bases, and 9 bases had no gene match. Germline V lookup: CDR1 SGHTA, CDR2 FQGNSA. The CDR3 extends over 14 amino acids. The CDR3 DNA reads as TGTGCCAGCGCCCGCGGGACTAGCCGTGATACGCAGTATTTT. Translated, it gives CASARGTSRDTQYF.

The chain links TRBV6-1 to TRBJ2-5, with 9 nucleotides matching TRBD2. In germline, CDR1 is MNHNS, CDR2 SASEGT. The CDR3 contains 18 residues. V dropped 3 bases and J dropped 1; count of bases not matched to a gene: 12. The CDR3 here is CASSDPPAGGEFQETQYF. CDR3 nucleotides: TGTGCCAGCAGTGACCCGCCCGCGGGGGGGGAATTCCAAGAGACCCAGTACTTC.

The chain recombines TRBV9 with TRBJ2-3; a weak D match, TRBD2 (6 bases). The germline gives CDR1 SGDLS, CDR2 YYNGEE. Trimming took 0 bases from V and 4 from J, leaving 15 bases between them. The CDR3 is made up of 16 amino acids. CDR3 in DNA: TGTGCCAGCAGCGTAGCGGGCGGGAAGAGCTCAGATACGCAGTATTTT. Its translation is CASSVAGGKSSDTQYF.

At least ten counts were recorded for this clone. The genes are TRBV6-6 and TRBJ2-7; 10 bases are a match to TRBD2. Trimming at V came to 6 bases and at J to 3 bases, leaving 11 bases not matched to a gene. Germline V CDR1 and CDR2: MNHNY, SVGAGI (reference sequence). The CDR3 spans 16 residues. CDR3 loop: CASRAGAGGPIYEQYF. The CDR3 DNA reads as TGTGCCAGCAGGGCTGGAGCGGGAGGGCCCATCTACGAGCAGTACTTC.

V usage is TRBV24-1 and J usage is TRBJ1-1; 11 bases match TRBD1. Germline CDR1 is KGHDR and CDR2 is SFDVKD. Trimming removed 8 bases from V and 1 base from J; junction bases left unmatched: 2. The CDR3 has 14 amino acids. The CDR3 sequence is CATTGTGGNTEAFF. CDR3 in DNA: TGTGCCACCACCGGGACAGGGGGGAACACTGAAGCTTTCTTT.

The chain has TRBV21-1 and TRBJ2-7; the DNA was not used to check the table's D call, TRBD1. TRBV21-1 is a recognized pseudogene. This CDR3 region has 16 residues. CDR3 nucleotide sequence: TGTGCCAGCAGCAAAGGGGGGGACAGGAGCTCCTACGAGCAGTACTTC. The encoded protein is CASSKGGDRSSYEQYF.

The V gene is TRBV30, the J gene TRBJ1-6; TRBD1 agrees at 7 bases. CDR3 length: 14 amino acids. The junction had 11 bases not matched to a gene; V was cut back by 4 bases and J by 11 bases. Germline V gene lookup returns CDR1 GTSNPN and CDR2 SVGIG (reference sequence). The CDR3 protein is CAWTPDPDRTPLHF. CDR3 DNA: TGTGCCTGGACCCCGGACCCGGACAGGACACCCCTCCACTTT.

The chain recombines TRBV9 with TRBJ2-3, with unresolved D. The CDR3 totals 15 residues. V was trimmed by 4 bases and J by 2 bases, leaving 14 bases between them. Per germline, CDR1 SGDLS and CDR2 YYNGEE. DNA of the CDR3: TGTGCCAGCAGCCCCCGGTCGGGTAACACAGATACGCAGTATTTT. It translates to CASSPRSGNTDTQYF.

The CDR3 DNA is TGTGCCAGCAGTTTAATTTGGCTAGCGGGGATAGGGAATAAGGAGCAGTACTTC. This translates into CASSLIWLAGIGNKEQYF. V usage is TRBV28 and J usage is TRBJ2-7; the match to TRBD2 covers 9 bases. Germline loops: CDR1 MDHEN, CDR2 SYDVKM. V lost 2 bases and J lost 7; bases outside the gene matches: 18. This CDR3 has 18 residues.

J is TRBJ1-4 and V is TRBV29-1, with a tentative D call TRBD1 (5 bases). V shed 0 bases and J shed 7 bases, with 6 bases lying between them. The V gene's germline CDR1 is SQVTM and CDR2 ANQGSEA. This CDR3 contains 12 residues. CDR3: CSVEDRAEKLFF. The DNA for the CDR3 is TGCAGCGTTGAAGACAGGGCTGAAAAACTGTTTTTT. Full variable domain (outside the CDR3, taken from reference TRBV29-1 and TRBJ1-4): SAVISQKPSRDICQRGTSLTIQCQVDSQVTMMFWYRQQPGQSLTLIATANQGSEATYESGFVIDKFPISRPNLTFSTLTVSNMSPEDSSIYLCSVEDRAEKLFFGSGTQLSVL.

J is TRBJ2-1 and V is TRBV9, with TRBD2 identical over 16 bases. V was clipped by 4 bases and J by 1 base; unmatched bases: 2. CDR3 length: 17 residues. Germline CDR1 and CDR2: SGDLS and YYNGEE. Here the CDR3 DNA reads TGTGCCAGCAGCCCGGGACTAGCGGGAGGGTCCTACAATGAGCAGTTCTTC. Protein sequence: CASSPGLAGGSYNEQFF.

The V and J genes are TRBV19 and TRBJ2-5; 13 nucleotides line up with TRBD2. The V gene's germline CDR1 is LNHDA and CDR2 SQIVND (reference sequence). The CDR3 consists of 16 residues. V shed 6 bases, J shed 4 bases, and the junction held 8 bases outside the gene matches. DNA for the CDR3: TGTGCCAGTAGCCTGGGACTAGCGGGAAGGGGAGAGACCCAGTACTTC. This encodes CASSLGLAGRGETQYF.

This chain uses TRBV28 with TRBJ1-5; 9 positions agree with TRBD1. V trimming: 5 bases; J trimming: 7 bases; junction bases outside the gene matches: 6. Germline CDR1 is MDHEN and CDR2 is SYDVKM. This CDR3 has 14 amino acids. CDR3 sequence (DNA): TGTGCCAGCAGTACCGGGACAGGGTACCAGCCCCAGCATTTT. This gives the protein CASSTGTGYQPQHF.